This T cell receptor beta chain derives from a study of blood T cell repertoires in COVID-19. Study summary: Material from acute and convalescent COVID-19 was sourced from the United States, Italy and Spain. The cDNA or gDNA used as material had been derived from T cells, B-cell-depleted T cells, or PBMCs.

Per the original methods: Amplification of reference gene primers was used by the study to estimate nucleated cell counts. Method: immunoSEQ multiplex PCR; TCRdb's copy keeps in-frame clones and lacks some. That table supplies the V and J calls and clone size; D and trimming were determined from the DNA. The repertoire holds 350,000 to 450,000 clones, with approximately 86% as singletons. There are 16 residues in the CDR3. Germline V gene sequence: CDR1 MDHEN, CDR2 SYDVKM. Trimming stripped 3 bases from V and 7 bases from J, with 19 bases between. The V gene is TRBV28, the J gene TRBJ2-4; tentatively, D is TRBD2 (6 bases). Sequenced material: peripheral blood. This TCR was sampled from a human donor in a cohort sampled during active COVID-19. CDR3 residues: CASSFGAGFGGNIQYF. CDR3 DNA: TGTGCCAGCAGTTTTGGAGCGGGCTTCGGAGGGAACATTCAGTACTTC.